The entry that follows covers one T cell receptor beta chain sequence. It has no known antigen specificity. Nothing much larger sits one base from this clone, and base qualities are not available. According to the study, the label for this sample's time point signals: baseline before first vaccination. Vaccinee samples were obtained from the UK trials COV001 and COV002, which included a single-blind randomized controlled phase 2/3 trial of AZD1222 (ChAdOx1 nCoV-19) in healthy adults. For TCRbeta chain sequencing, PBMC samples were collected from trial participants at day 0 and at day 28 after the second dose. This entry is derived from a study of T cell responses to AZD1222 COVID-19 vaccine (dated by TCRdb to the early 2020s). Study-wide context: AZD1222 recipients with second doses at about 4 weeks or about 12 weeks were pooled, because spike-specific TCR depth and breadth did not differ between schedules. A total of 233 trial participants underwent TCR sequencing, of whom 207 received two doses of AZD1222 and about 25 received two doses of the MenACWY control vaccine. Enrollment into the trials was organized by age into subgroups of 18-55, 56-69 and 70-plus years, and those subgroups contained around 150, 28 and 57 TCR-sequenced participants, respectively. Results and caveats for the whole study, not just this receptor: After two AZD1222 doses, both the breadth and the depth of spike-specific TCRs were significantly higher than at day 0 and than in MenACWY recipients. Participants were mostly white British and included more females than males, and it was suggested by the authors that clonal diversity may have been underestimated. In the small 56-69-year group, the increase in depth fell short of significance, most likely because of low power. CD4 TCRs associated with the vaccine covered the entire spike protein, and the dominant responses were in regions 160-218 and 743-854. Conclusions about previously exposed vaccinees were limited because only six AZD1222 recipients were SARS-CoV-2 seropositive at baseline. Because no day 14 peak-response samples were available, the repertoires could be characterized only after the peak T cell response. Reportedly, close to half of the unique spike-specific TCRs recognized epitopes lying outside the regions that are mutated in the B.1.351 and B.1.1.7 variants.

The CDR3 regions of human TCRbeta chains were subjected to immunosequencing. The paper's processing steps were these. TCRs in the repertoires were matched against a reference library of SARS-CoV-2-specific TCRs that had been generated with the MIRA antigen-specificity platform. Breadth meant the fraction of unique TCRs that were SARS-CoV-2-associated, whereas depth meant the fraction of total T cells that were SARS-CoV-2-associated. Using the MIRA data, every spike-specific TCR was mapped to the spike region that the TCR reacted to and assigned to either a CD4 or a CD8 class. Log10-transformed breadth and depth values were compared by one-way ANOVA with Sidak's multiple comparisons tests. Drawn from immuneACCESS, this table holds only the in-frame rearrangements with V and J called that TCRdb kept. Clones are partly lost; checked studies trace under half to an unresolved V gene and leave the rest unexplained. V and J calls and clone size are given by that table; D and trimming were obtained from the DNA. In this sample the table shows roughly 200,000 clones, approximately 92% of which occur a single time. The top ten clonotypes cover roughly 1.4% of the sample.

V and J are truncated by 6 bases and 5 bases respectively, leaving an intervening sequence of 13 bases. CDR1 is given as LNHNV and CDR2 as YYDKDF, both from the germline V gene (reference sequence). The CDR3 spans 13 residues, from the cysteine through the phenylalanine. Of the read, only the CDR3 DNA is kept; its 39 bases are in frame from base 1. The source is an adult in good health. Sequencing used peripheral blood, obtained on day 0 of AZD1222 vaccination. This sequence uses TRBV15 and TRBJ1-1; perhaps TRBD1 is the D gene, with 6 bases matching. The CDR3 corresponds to CATRTSGATEAFF. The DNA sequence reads TGTGCCACCAGGACCTCGGGGGCAACTGAAGCTTTCTTT.